Presented here are 3 T cell receptor beta chains from one specimen sequenced in a study of control samples from healthy donors and cancer patients. Clones were sequenced by immunoSEQ multiplex PCR, and TCRdb holds only the in-frame ones, with some missing. The data hold about 120,000 clones, with 85% to 95% observed a single time. The sequenced sample was blood. Source of these receptors: a young man in good health.

This chain links TRBV7-9 with TRBJ1-5; tentatively, D is TRBD1 (6 bases). Deletions cut 2 bases from V and 4 bases from J, with 12 bases between. The CDR3 is 15 residues long. CDR1 SEHNR and CDR2 FQNEAQ come from the germline V gene (reference sequence). The CDR3 nucleotides read TGTGCCAGCAGCTTAACCAACCAGGGGAATCAGCCCCAGCATTTT. Translated, it gives CASSLTNQGNQPQHF.

The chain links TRBV9 to TRBJ1-1, with D perhaps TRBD1 (5 bases). The CDR3 sequence is 14 residues long. V lost 4 bases to trimming and J lost 1 base, with 11 bases between them. Germline V gene sequence: CDR1 SGDLS, CDR2 YYNGEE. CDR3 sequence reads: CASSRDGENTEAFF. The CDR3 nucleotides read TGTGCCAGCAGCCGGGACGGGGAGAACACTGAAGCTTTCTTT.

The chain carries TRBV18 and TRBJ1-3; TRBD1 aligns across 7 bases. Germline V gives CDR1 KGHSH, CDR2 LQKENI. The V gene end was trimmed by 3 bases and the J gene end by 2 bases; junction bases not matched to a gene: 4. The CDR3 loop spans 15 amino acids. The CDR3 coding sequence is TGTGCCAGCTCACCTGATGGGACAGCTGGAAACACCATATATTTT. It is translated as CASSPDGTAGNTIYF.